This T cell receptor beta chain comes out of a study of blood T cell repertoires in COVID-19. On the study more broadly: Sample material is recorded as cDNA or gDNA derived from T cells, B-cell-depleted T cells, or PBMCs.

The CDR3 covers 14 residues. Germline values: CDR1 KGHDR, CDR2 SFDVKD. With 8 bases clipped from V and 0 bases from J, the junction kept 0 bases outside the gene matches. Participants were placed into cohorts based on the clinical history they reported. As processed by the authors: Estimation of nucleated cell counts relied on the amplification of reference gene primers. Libraries were prepared by immunoSEQ multiplex PCR; TCRdb keeps only in-frame clonotypes and omits some of them. V and J calls and clone size come straight from that table; D and trimming were deduced from the DNA. Found here are approximately 300,000 clones, around 90% of them singletons; the top ten hold approximately 5.5%.

This clonotype originated in a man aged 55 to 70 who had recovered from COVID-19. This chain connects TRBV24-1 to TRBJ2-3, with 11 bases aligning to TRBD2. Sequenced: PBMCs or T cells enriched from blood (not recorded which). CDR3: CATTSGRSTDTQYF. Here the CDR3 DNA reads TGTGCCACCACTAGCGGGAGGAGCACAGATACGCAGTATTTT.